The clone carrying this TCR beta chain showed up just a few times. TCRdb reprocessed the 5' RACE reads with MiXCR, giving one entry per CDR3 protein. The table records some 270,000 distinct CDR3 sequences, under 35% of them present only once. The sample belongs to a study of CD8 T cells in ankylosing spondylitis. Trimming left V 5 bases short and J 7 bases short, with 12 bases between. The CDR3 totals 14 residues. The TCR sequence derives from a male donor with ankylosing spondylitis or in good health (not recorded which). The sequencing sample was made of blood, either unsorted or a sorted T cell fraction (not recorded which). The V and J genes are TRBV12-3 or TRBV12-4 and TRBJ1-6; D may be TRBD1 (5 bases). CDR3 coding DNA: TGTGCCAGCAGTCCCGGGACCGAGAATTCACCCCTCCACTTT. Translated: CASSPGTENSPLHF.